This TCR beta chain originates from a study of T cell responses to AZD1222 COVID-19 vaccine. Study-wide results and caveats: Repertoires were obtained only post-peak T cell response.

Sequencing used immunoSEQ multiplex PCR; TCRdb keeps in-frame clones, though not all of them. The data contain 100,000 to 150,000 clones, roughly 90% of them seen just once; the ten biggest clones take up 4.2%. Trimming pared 10 bases from V and 3 bases from J, leaving 12 bases between. The CDR3 runs 13 residues. Germline V CDR1 and CDR2: SNHLY, FYNNEI. A remark on this clone: What it binds is unknown.

The chain couples TRBV2 to TRBJ1-4; D call uncertain. This TCR came from an adult in good health. The input for sequencing was peripheral blood, taken on day 0 of AZD1222 vaccination. The CDR3 sequence is CATGDGANEKLFF. CDR3 DNA: TGTGCCACTGGAGATGGAGCTAATGAAAAACTGTTTTTT.